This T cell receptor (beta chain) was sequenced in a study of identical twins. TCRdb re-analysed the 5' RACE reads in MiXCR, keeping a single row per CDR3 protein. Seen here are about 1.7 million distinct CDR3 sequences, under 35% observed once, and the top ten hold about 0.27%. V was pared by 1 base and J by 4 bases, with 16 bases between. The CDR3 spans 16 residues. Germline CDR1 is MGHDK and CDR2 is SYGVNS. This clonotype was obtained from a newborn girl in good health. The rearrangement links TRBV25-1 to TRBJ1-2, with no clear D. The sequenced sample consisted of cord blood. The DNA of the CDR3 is TGTGCCAGCAGTGAATTAGGGAGAATGCCGCCCTATGGCTACACCTTC. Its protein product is CASSELGRMPPYGYTF.